The 26 T cell receptor beta chains presented below share a single source sample, sequenced in a study of blood T cell repertoires in COVID-19. Measured with immunoSEQ multiplex PCR; TCRdb has only the in-frame clones, and not every one. The repertoire consists of around 63,000 clones, with roughly 88% occurring once and the leading ten covering 1.3%. Sequencing input: peripheral blood. These receptor sequences come from an elderly woman with acute or convalescent COVID-19.

This clone showed up just a few times. The gene calls are TRBV2 and TRBJ1-5, with 11 nucleotides matching TRBD1. Germline V CDR1 and CDR2: SNHLY, FYNNEI. J lost 6 bases, V lost 8 bases, and 9 bases had no gene match. CDR3 length: 15 amino acids. CDR3 amino acids: CASRGSDRGRQPQHF. Here the CDR3 DNA reads TGTGCCAGCCGGGGGTCGGACAGGGGGCGTCAGCCCCAGCATTTT.

This rearrangement joins TRBV7-9 to TRBJ2-7, with 13 nucleotides matching TRBD2. CDR3 size: 15 residues. The J segment lost 2 bases and the V segment lost 5 bases, leaving 3 bases of the junction unmatched. Germline CDR1 reads SEHNR; CDR2 reads FQNEAQ (reference sequence). The CDR3 nucleotides read TGTGCCAGCAGCCTCACTAGCGGGAGGGCCTACGAGCAGTACTTC. As protein: CASSLTSGRAYEQYF.

This chain links TRBV10-3 with TRBJ2-1; 8 nucleotides match TRBD1. The CDR3 contains 15 residues. The ends lost 5 bases at V and 8 bases at J; junction bases unmatched: 11. From germline, CDR1 is ENHRY and CDR2 SYGVKD. CDR3 amino acids: CAISTGQGDFDEQFF. DNA of the CDR3: TGTGCCATCAGTACCGGACAGGGTGATTTCGATGAGCAGTTCTTC.

Here the CDR3 reads CASSIPLARAGGRNQPQHF. The CDR3 DNA follows: TGTGCCAGTAGTATACCCCTCGCGAGGGCTGGAGGGAGGAATCAGCCCCAGCATTTT. The chain links TRBV19 to TRBJ1-5, with no clear D. The CDR3 has 19 amino acids. The ends were cut back, 2 bases at V and 4 bases at J, with 24 bases in the middle. CDR1 and CDR2 (germline): LNHDA, SQIVND (reference sequence).

Here the CDR3 DNA reads TGTGCCAGCAGCCGGACGGACAGGGGGCCCTACAATGAGCAGTTCTTC. It translates to CASSRTDRGPYNEQFF. V gene TRBV7-9 combines with J gene TRBJ2-1; TRBD1 matches at 11 bases. The ends lost 5 bases at V and 2 bases at J; junction bases unmatched: 5. Per the germline V gene, CDR1 is SEHNR and CDR2 is FQNEAQ (reference sequence). This CDR3 is built from 16 residues.

The chain joins TRBV11-2 to TRBJ2-3; D is perhaps TRBD2 (5 bases). The length of the CDR3 is 13 residues. Trimming took off 3 bases at V and 7 bases at J, with 11 bases between the two ends. In germline, CDR1 is SGHAT, CDR2 FQNNGV. CDR3 sequence reads: CASSFERGYTQYF. CDR3 nucleotides: TGTGCCAGCAGCTTTGAACGGGGTTATACGCAGTATTTT.

The CDR3 bases are TGTGCCAGCAGTTTCGGGCGGACAGGGGAGGGCAATGAGCAGTTCTTC. This translates into CASSFGRTGEGNEQFF. V is TRBV6-5 and J is TRBJ2-1; TRBD1 agrees at 9 bases. This CDR3 has 16 residues. Germline CDR1 and CDR2: MNHEY and SVGAGI. V was clipped by 4 bases and J by 6 bases; unmatched bases: 10.

This chain joins TRBV3-1 (or the pseudogene TRBV3-2) and TRBJ1-2; possibly TRBD1 for D (6 bases). The germline gives CDR1 LGHDT, CDR2 YNNKEL (reference sequence). The CDR3 is 14 amino acids. The V end was cut by 1 base, the J end by 1 base, with 7 bases between. CDR3 DNA sequence: TGTGCCAGCAGCCAAGGGACAGATAACTATGGCTACACCTTC. Its translation: CASSQGTDNYGYTF.

V gene TRBV6-5 combines with J gene TRBJ1-4, with TRBD1 as a possible D gene (5 bases). Trimming cost V 0 bases and J 3 bases, with 11 bases left between them. CDR3 length: 16 residues. Germline loops: CDR1 MNHEY, CDR2 SVGAGI. The CDR3 spells CASSYSMGGANEKLFF. The DNA of the CDR3 is TGTGCCAGCAGTTACTCGATGGGGGGGGCTAATGAAAAACTGTTTTTT.

In the case of this clone: The same CDR3 also results from other DNA sequences found in this sample. V is TRBV12-3 or TRBV12-4 and J is TRBJ1-2; 7 bases agree with TRBD1. V lost 6 bases and J lost 2; bases outside the gene matches: 3. The CDR3 sequence is 13 residues long. CDR3: CASSLGQNYGYTF. The CDR3 region has the DNA TGTGCCAGCAGCTTGGGACAGAACTATGGCTACACCTTC.

CDR3: CASSPRRHLQETQYF. The DNA for the CDR3 is TGTGCCAGCTCACCACGCAGACACCTCCAAGAGACCCAGTACTTC. This chain links TRBV18 with TRBJ2-5; no reliable D call. From germline, CDR1 is KGHSH and CDR2 LQKENI. V dropped 1 base and J dropped 1 base, with 10 bases sitting between them. The CDR3 is made up of 15 amino acids. Looking up the rest from reference TRBV18 and TRBJ2-5 gives the full variable domain: NAGVMQNPRHLVRRRGQEARLRCSPMKGHSHVYWYRQLPEEGLKFMVYLQKENIIDESGMPKERFSAEFPKEGPSILRIQQVVRGDSAAYFCASSPRRHLQETQYFGPGTRLLVL.

Here the CDR3 reads CASSPEVYNSPLHF. The CDR3, as DNA: TGTGCCAGCTCACCAGAGGTCTATAATTCACCCCTCCACTTT. The chain joins TRBV18 to TRBJ1-6; D not certain. Looked up from germline, CDR1 is KGHSH and CDR2 is LQKENI. V shed 2 bases and J shed 3 bases, with 5 bases lying between them. CDR3 length equals 14 residues.

The J gene is TRBJ2-2, the V gene TRBV5-4; TRBD2 matches at 10 bases. The CDR3 length is 17 residues. V lost 1 base and J lost 7; bases outside the gene matches: 10. Germline lookup yields CDR1 SGHNT and CDR2 YYREEE (reference sequence). Written as DNA, the CDR3 is TGTGCCAGCAGCTTGAACCTAGCGGGAGTAGGGATCGGGGAGCTGTTTTTT. Translated: CASSLNLAGVGIGELFF.

The chain carries TRBV5-1 and TRBJ1-2; 8 bases line up with TRBD1. The germline V gene has CDR1 SGHRS and CDR2 YFSETQ. V was pared by 4 bases and J by 5 bases, with 13 bases of the junction left unmatched. This CDR3 region has 16 residues. Here the CDR3 DNA reads TGCGCCAGCAGCCTGGCGACAGGGGCAAGTGGGTATGGCTACACCTTC. Amino acid sequence: CASSLATGASGYGYTF.

V is TRBV5-8 and J is TRBJ2-1, with TRBD1 matching over 9 bases. V dropped 4 bases and J dropped 0; count of bases not matched to a gene: 2. Germline V gene lookup returns CDR1 SGHTS and CDR2 YDEGEE. The CDR3 runs to 15 residues. CDR3: CASSVGQGSYNEQFF. CDR3 bases: TGTGCCAGCAGCGTGGGACAGGGCTCCTACAATGAGCAGTTCTTC. The full variable domain, rest sourced from reference TRBV5-8 and TRBJ2-1, is EAGVTQSPTHLIKTRGQQATLRCSPISGHTSVYWYQQALGLGLQFLLWYDEGEERNRGNFPPRFSGRQFPNYSSELNVNALELEDSALYLCASSVGQGSYNEQFFGPGTRLTVL.

J is TRBJ1-2 and V is TRBV5-1, with D possibly being TRBD1 (6 bases). V was cut by 0 bases and J by 8 bases, with 20 bases left in between. This CDR3 region has 16 residues. CDR1 is SGHRS, CDR2 YFSETQ, per germline. CDR3 bases: TGCGCCAGCAGCTTGGGTACCCAACAGGGAAGGTTCGGCTACACCTTC. Its protein is CASSLGTQQGRFGYTF.

In its sample, this clone was seen once. This chain connects TRBV6-4 to TRBJ1-4; D is undetermined. The CDR3 runs 15 residues. CDR1 is MRHNA, CDR2 SNTAGT, per germline. V was pared by 2 bases and J by 3 bases, with 10 bases between. Here the CDR3 DNA reads TGTGCCAGCAGTGACCCAAACGAGGCTAATGAAAAACTGTTTTTT. This sequence encodes CASSDPNEANEKLFF.

The V call is TRBV5-4, the J call TRBJ2-1; D gene ambiguous. The germline V and J ends were trimmed by 5 bases and 6 bases, with 9 bases remaining between them. In germline, CDR1 is SGHNT, CDR2 YYREEE (reference sequence). The CDR3 sequence is 12 residues long. In DNA, the CDR3 is TGTGCCAGCAGTCAGGATTCCAATGAGCAGTTCTTC. This gives the protein CASSQDSNEQFF.

The V and J genes are TRBV6-2 or TRBV6-3 and TRBJ1-1; D is undetermined. This CDR3 has 15 amino acids. With 0 bases removed from V and 4 bases from J, the gap between germline ends came to 12 bases. Looked up from germline, CDR1 is MNHEY and CDR2 is SVGEGT. The chain's CDR3 is CASSYSSLWATEAFF. CDR3 nucleotides: TGTGCCAGCAGTTACTCGAGTCTCTGGGCCACTGAAGCTTTCTTT.

This chain connects TRBV27 to TRBJ1-3; 7 bases fit TRBD1. Germline-derived CDR1 and CDR2 are MNHEY and SMNVEV (reference sequence). After removal of 5 bases from V and 0 bases from J, the junction contained 4 bases not matched to a gene. The CDR3 totals 15 residues. CDR3 DNA sequence: TGTGCCAGCAGTAGACAGGGCTTCTCTGGAAACACCATATATTTT. Residues: CASSRQGFSGNTIYF.

This chain uses TRBV2 with TRBJ1-6; D is possibly TRBD1 (6 bases). The length of the CDR3 is 15 residues. Per germline, CDR1 SNHLY and CDR2 FYNNEI. V lost 5 bases to trimming and J lost 7 bases, with 15 bases between them. CDR3 protein: CASSLQGGLNSPLHF. The CDR3 DNA sequence: TGTGCCAGCAGTCTACAGGGTGGGCTGAATTCACCCCTCCACTTT.

This clone was detected only a few times. This CDR3 is CASRGQGVDEQFF. The CDR3 DNA follows: TGTGCCAGCAGGGGACAGGGAGTTGATGAGCAGTTCTTC. V usage is TRBV7-9 and J usage is TRBJ2-1; 9 positions match TRBD1. Germline CDR1 is SEHNR and CDR2 is FQNEAQ (reference sequence). The CDR3 consists of 13 residues. The junction had 5 bases not matched to a gene; V was cut back by 6 bases and J by 8 bases.

CDR3 nucleotides: TGTGCCAGCAGCTTAGACTACCCCTCCTACGAGCAGTACTTC. This sequence encodes CASSLDYPSYEQYF. V usage is TRBV11-2 and J usage is TRBJ2-7; D is ambiguous. The V end was cut by 0 bases, the J end by 0 bases, with 6 bases between. The CDR3 is made up of 14 amino acids. Germline CDR1 and CDR2: SGHAT and FQNNGV.

A single count supports this clone. The genes are TRBV5-4 and TRBJ2-5, with 7 bases identical to TRBD1. There are 15 residues in the CDR3. V trimming: 3 bases; J trimming: 5 bases; junction bases outside the gene matches: 10. Germline CDR1 and CDR2: SGHNT and YYREEE (reference sequence). The CDR3 spells CASSSAGTAEETQYF. The CDR3 DNA sequence: TGTGCCAGCAGCTCGGCCGGGACAGCCGAGGAGACCCAGTACTTC.

The chain joins TRBV6-2 or TRBV6-3 to TRBJ2-7; the D gene is possibly TRBD2 (7 bases). Germline CDR1 reads MNHEY; CDR2 reads SVGEGT. This CDR3 is 15 amino acids long. V shed 2 bases and J shed 2 bases, with 13 bases lying between them. CDR3 coding DNA: TGTGCCAGCAGTTACGAGAGGGGGGGCGCCTACGAGCAGTACTTC. Protein: CASSYERGGAYEQYF.

This chain joins TRBV7-9 and TRBJ1-1; D is undetermined. The V gene lost 2 bases and the J gene lost 5 bases, with 15 bases spanning the gap. Germline CDR1 SEHNR, CDR2 FQNEAQ (reference sequence). There are 15 residues in the CDR3. In DNA, the CDR3 is TGTGCCAGCAGCTTACTAAATACTCGAGGGACTGAAGCTTTCTTT. Amino acid sequence: CASSLLNTRGTEAFF.